Sequencing of this TCR beta chain was carried out in a study of shared clonotypes between healthy human individuals. The authors ran the assay at deep level. In the authors' methods: Without quality scores, immunoSEQ junctional reads could not be filtered like full-length reads. The repertoire was sequenced with immunoSEQ multiplex PCR; TCRdb's copy has only in-frame clones and lacks some. V, J and clone size derive from that table, while D and trimming were established from the DNA sequence. Among roughly 2.4 million clones listed, around 95% were seen once. Sequencing input: naive CD4+ T cells sorted from blood. As for subset: CD45RA+ positively selected. This receptor was taken from a man aged 18 to 29 in good health.

Here the CDR3 reads CATRAFSYGYTF. The CDR3 region has the DNA TGTGCCACCCGCGCCTTCTCCTATGGCTACACCTTC. The chain is built from TRBV27 and TRBJ1-2; no definite D call. CDR1 is MNHEY, CDR2 SMNVEV, per germline (reference sequence). The CDR3 runs 12 residues. Trimming stripped 10 bases from V and 4 bases from J, with 13 bases between.